This T cell receptor beta chain was captured in a study of blood T cell repertoires in COVID-19. Across the study: Some COVID-19 samples were acute and others convalescent; all came from the United States, Italy and Spain. The cDNA or gDNA used as material had been derived from T cells, B-cell-depleted T cells, or PBMCs.

Under the authors' procedure: Reference gene primer amplification in the assay estimated nucleated cell counts. Assay used: immunoSEQ multiplex PCR; TCRdb lists only in-frame clones, some missing. V and J calls and clone size are copied from that table; D and trimming were computed from the DNA. The sample holds hundreds of thousands of clones, 83% seen once. The germline gives CDR1 MDHEN, CDR2 SYDVKM. The CDR3 has 13 amino acids. Between the trimmed V and J ends, which lost 5 bases and 14 bases, there was a span of 19 bases. The receptor was derived from a woman in her forties or fifties who had recovered from COVID-19. The V and J genes are TRBV28 and TRBJ2-1, with D maybe TRBD2 (6 bases). Sequencing was done on a sample of peripheral blood. CDR3 region: CASSPLRLGGEFF. The CDR3 DNA sequence: TGTGCCAGCAGTCCCCTTCGTCTCGGCGGGGAGTTCTTC.